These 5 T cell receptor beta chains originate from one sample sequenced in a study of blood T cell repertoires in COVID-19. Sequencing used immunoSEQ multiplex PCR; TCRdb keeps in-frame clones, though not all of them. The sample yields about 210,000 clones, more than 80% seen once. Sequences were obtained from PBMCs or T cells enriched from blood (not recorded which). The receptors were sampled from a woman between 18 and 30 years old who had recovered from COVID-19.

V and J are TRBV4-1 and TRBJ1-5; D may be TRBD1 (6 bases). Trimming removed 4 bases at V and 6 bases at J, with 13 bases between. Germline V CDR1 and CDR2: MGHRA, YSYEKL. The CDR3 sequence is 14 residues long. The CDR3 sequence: CASSPQGSPQPQHF. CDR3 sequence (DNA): TGCGCCAGCAGCCCCCAGGGGAGTCCTCAGCCCCAGCATTTT.

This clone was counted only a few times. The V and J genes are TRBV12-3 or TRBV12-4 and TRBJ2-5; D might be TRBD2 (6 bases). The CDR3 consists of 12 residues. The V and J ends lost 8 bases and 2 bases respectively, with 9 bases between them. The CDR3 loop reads CASAEGQETQYF. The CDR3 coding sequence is TGTGCCAGCGCGGAGGGACAAGAGACCCAGTACTTC.

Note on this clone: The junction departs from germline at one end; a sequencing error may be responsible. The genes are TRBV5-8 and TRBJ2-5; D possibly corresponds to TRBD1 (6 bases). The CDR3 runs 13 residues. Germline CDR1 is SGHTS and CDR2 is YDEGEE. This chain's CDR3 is CASTLGDKETQYF. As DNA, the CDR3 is TGTGCCAGCACCTTGGGGGACAAAGAGACCCAGTACTTC.

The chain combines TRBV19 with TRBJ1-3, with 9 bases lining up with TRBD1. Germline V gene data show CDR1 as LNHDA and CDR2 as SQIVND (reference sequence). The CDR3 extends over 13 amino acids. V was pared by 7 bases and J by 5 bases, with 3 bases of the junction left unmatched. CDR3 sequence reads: CASKGQGRNTIYF. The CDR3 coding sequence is TGTGCCAGTAAAGGACAGGGGAGAAACACCATATATTTT.

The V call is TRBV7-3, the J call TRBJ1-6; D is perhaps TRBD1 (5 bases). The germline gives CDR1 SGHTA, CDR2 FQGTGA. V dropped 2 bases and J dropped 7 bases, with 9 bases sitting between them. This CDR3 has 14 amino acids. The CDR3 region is CASSLGRGNSPLHF. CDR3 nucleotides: TGTGCCAGCAGCTTAGGGCGGGGGAATTCACCCCTCCACTTT.